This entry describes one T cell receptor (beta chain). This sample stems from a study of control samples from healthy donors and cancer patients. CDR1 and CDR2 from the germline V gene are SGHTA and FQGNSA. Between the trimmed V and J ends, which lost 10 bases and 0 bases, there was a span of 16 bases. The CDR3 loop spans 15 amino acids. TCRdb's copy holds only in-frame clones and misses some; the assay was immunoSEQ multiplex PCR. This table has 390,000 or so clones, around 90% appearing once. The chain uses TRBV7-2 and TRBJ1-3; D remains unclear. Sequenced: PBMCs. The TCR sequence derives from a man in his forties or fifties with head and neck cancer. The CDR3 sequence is CAIKEDGASGNTIYF. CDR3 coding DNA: TGTGCCATCAAGGAGGACGGAGCCTCTGGAAACACCATATATTTT.